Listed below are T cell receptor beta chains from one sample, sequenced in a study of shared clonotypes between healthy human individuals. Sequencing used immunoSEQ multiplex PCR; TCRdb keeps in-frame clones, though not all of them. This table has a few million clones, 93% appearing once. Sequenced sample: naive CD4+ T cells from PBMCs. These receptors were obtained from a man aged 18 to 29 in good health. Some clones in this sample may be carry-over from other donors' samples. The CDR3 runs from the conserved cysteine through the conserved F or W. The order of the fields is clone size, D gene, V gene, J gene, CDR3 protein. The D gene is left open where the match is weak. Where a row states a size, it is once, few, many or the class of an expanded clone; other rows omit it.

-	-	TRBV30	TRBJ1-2	CAWSIPGSYGYTF
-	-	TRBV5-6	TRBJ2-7	CASSLGDLYEQYF
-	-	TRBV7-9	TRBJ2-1	CASSLVGPGAIPSWNEQFF
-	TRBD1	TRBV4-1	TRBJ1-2	CASSQEGQGSYGYTF
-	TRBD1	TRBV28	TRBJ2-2	CASSIWTGGLSVNTGELFF
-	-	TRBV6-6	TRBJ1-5	CASSYDGNPDNQPQHF
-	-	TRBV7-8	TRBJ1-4	CASSSTLRNEKLFF
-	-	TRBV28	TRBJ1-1	CASRWDTEAFF
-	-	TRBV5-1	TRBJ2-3	CASSLTDLEDTQYF
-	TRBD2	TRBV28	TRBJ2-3	CASRLAGAGAQYF
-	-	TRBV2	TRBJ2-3	CASRHPRDGLIDTQYF
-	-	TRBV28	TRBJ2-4	CASSLRLPVHIQYF
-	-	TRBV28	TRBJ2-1	CASSLYASNEQFF
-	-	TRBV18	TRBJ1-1	CASSPPDAVAFF
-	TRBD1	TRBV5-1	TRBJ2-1	CASRGDSRDNEQFF
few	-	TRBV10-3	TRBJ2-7	CAISETWEQYF
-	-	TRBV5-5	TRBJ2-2	CASSYVGGNTGELFF
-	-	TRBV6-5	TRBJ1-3	CASSYTVSGNTIYF
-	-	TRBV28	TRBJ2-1	CASRNPVTPNNEQFF